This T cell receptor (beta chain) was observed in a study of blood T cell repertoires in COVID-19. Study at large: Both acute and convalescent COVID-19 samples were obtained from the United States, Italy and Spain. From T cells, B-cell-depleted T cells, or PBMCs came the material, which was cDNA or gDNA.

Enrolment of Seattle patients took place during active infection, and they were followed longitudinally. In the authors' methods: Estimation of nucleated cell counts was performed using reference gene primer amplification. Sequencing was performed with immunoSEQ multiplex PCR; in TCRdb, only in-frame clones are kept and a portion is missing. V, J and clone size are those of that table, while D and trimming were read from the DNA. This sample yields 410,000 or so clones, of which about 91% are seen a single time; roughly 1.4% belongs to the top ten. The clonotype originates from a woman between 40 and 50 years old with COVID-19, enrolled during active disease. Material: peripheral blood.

As DNA, the CDR3 is TGCGCCAGCAGCCAAGGACAGGGGGAAAGCTATGGCTACACCTTC. This gives the protein CASSQGQGESYGYTF. The chain couples TRBV4-1 to TRBJ1-2; 9 nucleotides agree with TRBD1. Germline V CDR1 and CDR2: MGHRA, YSYEKL. V shed 1 base, J shed 4 bases, and the junction held 4 bases outside the gene matches. The CDR3 sequence is 15 residues long.